Shown below are 20 T cell receptor beta chains from a single sample sequenced in a study of identifying expanded T cells in peripheral blood. Clones were read by immunoSEQ multiplex PCR, and TCRdb kept only the in-frame ones, dropping some. The sample lists approximately 94,000 clones, 80% to 90% occurring once. Sequencing was carried out using blood. These TCRs come from a person aged 18 to 75 in good health.

The table lists this clone with a count of one. The chain recombines TRBV4-1 with TRBJ1-2; D possibly corresponds to TRBD1 (5 bases). Looked up from germline, CDR1 is MGHRA and CDR2 is YSYEKL. Trimming removed 4 bases at V and 4 bases at J, with 16 bases between. The CDR3 has 15 residues. The CDR3 nucleotides are TGCGCCAGCAGCCGGGGCGGTCCAGGCATCTATGGCTACACCTTC. Its protein product is CASSRGGPGIYGYTF.

This chain uses TRBV4-1 with TRBJ2-1; D gene unclear. With 1 base removed from V and 10 bases from J, the gap between germline ends came to 8 bases. Germline V CDR1 and CDR2: MGHRA, YSYEKL. CDR3 length: 12 residues. The CDR3 DNA reads as TGCGCCAGCAGCCAAGTAGGGTACGAGCAGTTCTTC. It translates to CASSQVGYEQFF.

This chain joins TRBV7-8 and TRBJ2-7; D may be TRBD2 (5 bases). Trimming pared 5 bases from V and 6 bases from J, leaving 20 bases between. CDR1 and CDR2 from the germline V gene are SGHVS and FQNEAQ. This CDR3 region has 15 residues. The CDR3 protein is CASSPALGPGGEQYF. The CDR3 nucleotides are TGTGCCAGCAGCCCAGCGCTGGGTCCCGGAGGCGAGCAGTACTTC.

The gene calls are TRBV9 and TRBJ1-3, with TRBD1 as a possible D gene (5 bases). CDR3 size: 15 residues. Trimming stripped 3 bases from V and 0 bases from J, with 10 bases between. Germline V gives CDR1 SGDLS, CDR2 YYNGEE. Here the CDR3 DNA reads TGTGCCAGCAGCGCCCTGGGGGGCTCTGGAAACACCATATATTTT. This encodes CASSALGGSGNTIYF.

This sequence joins TRBV19 and TRBJ1-2, with no clear D. CDR1 and CDR2 from the germline V gene are LNHDA and SQIVND (reference sequence). Trimming stripped 4 bases from V and 4 bases from J, with 4 bases between. This CDR3 comprises 11 residues. The CDR3 bases are TGTGCCAGTAGTACGGGCTATGGCTACACCTTC. Translating it yields CASSTGYGYTF.

This clone is a singleton in its sample. The junction shows a germline mismatch at one end, possibly a read error. CDR3 region: CGTGLVNEQFF. The CDR3 nucleotides are TGCGGGACAGGGCTGGTCAATGAGCAGTTCTTC. The chain is built from TRBV30 and TRBJ2-1; 9 nucleotides match TRBD1. This CDR3 is built from 11 residues. The germline gives CDR1 GTSNPN, CDR2 SVGIG (reference sequence).

The chain combines TRBV7-9 with TRBJ2-5, with 8 bases aligning to TRBD1. V was pared by 4 bases and J by 5 bases, with 9 bases of the junction left unmatched. Germline-derived CDR1 and CDR2 are SEHNR and FQNEAQ (reference sequence). The CDR3 loop spans 15 amino acids. The CDR3 DNA sequence: TGTGCCAGCAGCTCCCGTCAGGGGGCGTTGGAGACCCAGTACTTC. Its protein product is CASSSRQGALETQYF.

The chain is built from TRBV18 and TRBJ2-5, with D unresolved. The CDR3 has 14 amino acids. Trimming shortened V by 3 bases and J by 1 base, and 9 bases separated the two germline ends. The germline V gene encodes CDR1 KGHSH and CDR2 LQKENI. CDR3 nucleotide sequence: TGTGCCAGCTCACCTACAGATACCCAAGAGACCCAGTACTTC. Protein: CASSPTDTQETQYF.

This clone has a single count. This chain connects TRBV19 to TRBJ1-5; 7 bases are a match to TRBD1. The CDR3 length is 16 residues. After removal of 7 bases from V and 0 bases from J, the junction contained 9 bases not matched to a gene. From germline, CDR1 is LNHDA and CDR2 SQIVND (reference sequence). The CDR3 protein is CASNPGGTDSNQPQHF. The CDR3 bases are TGTGCCAGTAATCCGGGCGGGACAGATAGCAATCAGCCCCAGCATTTT.

This chain uses TRBV4-2 with TRBJ1-1, with a weak D call TRBD1 (6 bases). The V gene's germline CDR1 is LGHNA and CDR2 YNFKEQ. Deletions cut 4 bases from V and 0 bases from J, with 15 bases between. This CDR3 contains 16 residues. CDR3: CASSPSGAGMNTEAFF. The CDR3 nucleotides are TGTGCCAGCAGCCCCTCGGGGGCGGGGATGAACACTGAAGCTTTCTTT.

Relative to its sample, this clone is medium-sized (0.01 to 0.1%). The rearrangement joins TRBV19 to TRBJ1-2; D gene ambiguous. CDR3 length: 10 residues. Trimming left V 8 bases short and J 8 bases short, with 9 bases between. Germline assignment: CDR1 LNHDA and CDR2 SQIVND (reference sequence). This CDR3 reads CASSAWGYTF. CDR3 coding DNA: TGTGCCAGTTCCGCATGGGGCTACACCTTC.

This clone was recorded many times. This rearrangement joins TRBV10-3 to TRBJ2-7; perhaps TRBD2 as D (5 bases). The CDR3 contains 12 residues. The V gene's germline CDR1 is ENHRY and CDR2 SYGVKD. V was clipped by 3 bases and J by 3 bases, with 6 bases between them. The CDR3 spells CAISDGNYEQYF. CDR3 nucleotide sequence: TGTGCCATCAGTGACGGGAACTACGAGCAGTACTTC.

Only one count was recorded for this clone. The rearrangement uses TRBV7-2 and TRBJ1-1, with 8 bases matching TRBD1. The V gene's germline CDR1 is SGHTA and CDR2 FQGNSA. This CDR3 comprises 15 residues. Trimming at V came to 7 bases and at J to 5 bases, leaving 12 bases not matched to a gene. This chain's CDR3 is CASTLGPGGQTEAFF. The CDR3 DNA follows: TGTGCCAGCACCCTTGGGCCAGGGGGCCAAACTGAAGCTTTCTTT.

CDR3 nucleotide sequence: TGTGCCAGAAGCTTGATACAGGGTAACACTGAAGCTTTCTTT. Translated: CARSLIQGNTEAFF. The gene calls are TRBV5-3 and TRBJ1-1; weak D call: TRBD1 (6 bases). TRBV5-3 is known as an ORF, though its function is uncertain. V lost 1 base and J 2 bases, leaving 9 bases between the germline ends. The CDR3 is made up of 14 amino acids.

This chain joins TRBV19 and TRBJ2-1; 11 bases are a match to TRBD2. The germline V gene has CDR1 LNHDA and CDR2 SQIVND (reference sequence). The CDR3 is 13 amino acids. V dropped 7 bases and J dropped 12; count of bases not matched to a gene: 8. CDR3 sequence reads: CASTSGTSGRQFF. CDR3 nucleotides: TGTGCCAGTACCTCGGGGACTAGCGGTAGGCAGTTCTTC.

This chain joins TRBV2 and TRBJ1-6, with 9 bases aligning to TRBD1. From germline, CDR1 is SNHLY and CDR2 FYNNEI. This CDR3 is 15 amino acids long. V lost 5 bases and J lost 9; bases outside the gene matches: 8. Written as DNA, the CDR3 is TGTGCCAGCAGTCAACAGGGGGCAAAAGGTTCACCCCTCCACTTT. It translates to CASSQQGAKGSPLHF. The whole variable domain, remainder taken from reference TRBV2 and TRBJ1-6, is EPEVTQTPSHQVTQMGQEVILRCVPISNHLYFYWYRQILGQKVEFLVSFYNNEISEKSEIFDDQFSVERPDGSNFTLKIRSTKLEDSAMYFCASSQQGAKGSPLHFGNGTRLTVT.

The chain couples TRBV7-9 to TRBJ1-2, with D possibly being TRBD1 (5 bases). CDR1 SEHNR and CDR2 FQNEAQ come from the germline V gene (reference sequence). The CDR3 has 15 amino acids. Trimming took 3 bases from V and 5 from J, leaving 16 bases between them. CDR3 bases: TGTGCCAGCAGCTTTTCCGCGACAGTCGAATATGGCTACACCTTC. Its translation: CASSFSATVEYGYTF.

The V call is TRBV10-3, the J call TRBJ2-5, with TRBD2 identical over 8 bases. Trimming removed 3 bases from V and 4 bases from J; junction bases left unmatched: 7. CDR3 length equals 15 residues. In germline, CDR1 is ENHRY, CDR2 SYGVKD. For the CDR3, the DNA is TGTGCCATCAGTGATATTGGCGGGGGGCCAGAGACCCAGTACTTC. Protein product: CAISDIGGGPETQYF.

This chain's CDR3 is CASSPRTGGPPRGYTF. The CDR3 region has the DNA TGTGCCAGCAGCCCCCGGACAGGGGGCCCCCCTAGAGGCTACACCTTC. The V call is TRBV9, the J call TRBJ1-2, with 11 bases fitting TRBD1. This CDR3 is 16 amino acids long. Germline CDR1 and CDR2: SGDLS and YYNGEE. J was trimmed by 8 bases and V by 4 bases; bases with no gene match: 13.

V and J are TRBV2 and TRBJ1-3; TRBD1 matches 7 bases. V dropped 4 bases and J dropped 0; count of bases not matched to a gene: 3. There are 15 residues in the CDR3. Germline-derived CDR1 and CDR2 are SNHLY and FYNNEI. The CDR3 nucleotides are TGTGCCAGCAGTGGGACAGGTGGCTCTGGAAACACCATATATTTT. This gives the protein CASSGTGGSGNTIYF.